The sequence of this TCR beta chain was determined in a study of CD4 and CD8 cells across lung adenocarcinoma regions. Germline CDR1 is MNHEY and CDR2 is SMNVEV (reference sequence). The CDR3 extends over 11 amino acids. Of note for this clonotype: At one of its ends the junction is not consistent with the germline gene, which may arise from a read error.

MiXCR, run by TCRdb on the PCR reads, gives a single entry per CDR3 protein. The top ten hold around 23% of the sample, which has just over 20,000 distinct CDR3 sequences, less than 70% seen once. Samples came from patients with localized non-small cell lung adenocarcinoma. This chain uses TRBV27 with TRBJ2-3; D is uncertain. The J call is in doubt because the DNA end fits TRBJ2-5 better. The sample comprised CD8+ T cells from the center of a lung tumor. The sequence derives from a female donor with lung adenocarcinoma. The CD4 and CD8 labels of this study may be unreliable. The CDR3 DNA sequence: TGTGGCAGCCGTGCTCCAGAGACCCAGTACTTC. Translating it yields CGSRAPETQYF.